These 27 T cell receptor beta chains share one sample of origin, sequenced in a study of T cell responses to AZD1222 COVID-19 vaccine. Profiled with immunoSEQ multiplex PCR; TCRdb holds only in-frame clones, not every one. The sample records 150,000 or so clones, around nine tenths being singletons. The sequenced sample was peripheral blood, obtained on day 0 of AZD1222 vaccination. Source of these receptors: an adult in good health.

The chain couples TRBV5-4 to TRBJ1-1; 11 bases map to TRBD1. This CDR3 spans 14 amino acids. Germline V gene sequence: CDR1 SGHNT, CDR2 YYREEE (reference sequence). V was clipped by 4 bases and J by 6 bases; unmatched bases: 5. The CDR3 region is CASSLPGQGAEAFF. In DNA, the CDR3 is TGTGCCAGCAGCCTCCCGGGACAGGGGGCTGAAGCTTTCTTT.

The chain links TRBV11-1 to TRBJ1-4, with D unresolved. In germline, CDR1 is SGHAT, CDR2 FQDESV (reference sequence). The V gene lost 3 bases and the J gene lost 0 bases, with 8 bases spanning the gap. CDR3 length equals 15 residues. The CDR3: CASSLSDATNEKLFF. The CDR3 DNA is TGTGCCAGCAGCTTGTCCGACGCAACTAATGAAAAACTGTTTTTT.

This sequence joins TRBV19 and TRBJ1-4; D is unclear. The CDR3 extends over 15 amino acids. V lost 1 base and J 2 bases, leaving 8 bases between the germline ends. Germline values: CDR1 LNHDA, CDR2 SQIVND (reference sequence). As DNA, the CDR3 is TGTGCCAGTAGTATAGTTCAAAATACTAATGAAAAACTGTTTTTT. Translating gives CASSIVQNTNEKLFF.

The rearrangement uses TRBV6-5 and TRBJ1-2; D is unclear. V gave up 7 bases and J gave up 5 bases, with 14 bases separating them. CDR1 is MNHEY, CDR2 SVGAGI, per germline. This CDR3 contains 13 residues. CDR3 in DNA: TGTGCCAGCACCAAAGGGCAGGCATATGGCTACACCTTC. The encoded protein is CASTKGQAYGYTF.

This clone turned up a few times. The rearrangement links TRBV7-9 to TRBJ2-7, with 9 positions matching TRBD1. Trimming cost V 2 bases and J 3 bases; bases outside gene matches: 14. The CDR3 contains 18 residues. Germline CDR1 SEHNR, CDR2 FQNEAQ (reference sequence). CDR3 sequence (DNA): TGTGCCAGCAGCTTAATGGGACAGGGAGCGGAGCGTGTCTACGAGCAGTACTTC. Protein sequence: CASSLMGQGAERVYEQYF.

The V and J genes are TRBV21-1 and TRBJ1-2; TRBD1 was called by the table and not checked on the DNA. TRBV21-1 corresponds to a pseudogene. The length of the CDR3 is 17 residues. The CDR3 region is CASSNRDRGHLYYGYTF. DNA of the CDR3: TGTGCCAGCAGCAACCGGGACAGGGGGCACCTTTATTATGGCTACACCTTC.

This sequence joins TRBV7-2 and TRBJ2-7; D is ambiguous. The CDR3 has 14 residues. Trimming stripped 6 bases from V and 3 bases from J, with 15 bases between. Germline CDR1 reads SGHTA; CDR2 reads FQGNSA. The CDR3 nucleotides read TGTGCCAGCAGTTACCCCAATCGCGGCTACGAGCAGTACTTC. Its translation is CASSYPNRGYEQYF.

The CDR3 nucleotides read TGTGCCAGCAGCTTGGGGCAGGGCAGGAGAGGAAACACCATATATTTT. Translating gives CASSLGQGRRGNTIYF. The chain combines TRBV5-6 with TRBJ1-3; a weak D match, TRBD1 (5 bases). This CDR3 is 16 amino acids long. Trimming removed 0 bases at V and 4 bases at J, with 14 bases between. Germline V gene lookup returns CDR1 SGHDT and CDR2 YYEEEE.

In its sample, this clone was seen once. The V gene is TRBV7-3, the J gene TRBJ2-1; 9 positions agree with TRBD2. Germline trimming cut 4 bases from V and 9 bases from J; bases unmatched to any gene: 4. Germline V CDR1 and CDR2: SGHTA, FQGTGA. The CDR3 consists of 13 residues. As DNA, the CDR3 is TGTGCCAGCAGCTATGGTAGCGGGGGTGAGCAGTTCTTC. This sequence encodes CASSYGSGGEQFF.

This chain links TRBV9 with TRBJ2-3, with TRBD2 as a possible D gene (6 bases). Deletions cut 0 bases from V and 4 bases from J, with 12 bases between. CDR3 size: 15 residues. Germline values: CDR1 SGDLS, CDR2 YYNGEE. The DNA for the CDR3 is TGTGCCAGCAGCGTAGCGGCGGGGATGGCAGATACGCAGTATTTT. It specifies CASSVAAGMADTQYF.

Here the CDR3 DNA reads TGTGCCAGCAGTCAAGACAGGGCTAACTATGGCTACACCTTC. Translated, it gives CASSQDRANYGYTF. The chain has TRBV27 and TRBJ1-2, with 7 bases matching TRBD1. CDR3 length: 14 residues. V lost 5 bases, J lost 0 bases, and 3 bases stayed unmatched. The germline V gene encodes CDR1 MNHEY and CDR2 SMNVEV (reference sequence).

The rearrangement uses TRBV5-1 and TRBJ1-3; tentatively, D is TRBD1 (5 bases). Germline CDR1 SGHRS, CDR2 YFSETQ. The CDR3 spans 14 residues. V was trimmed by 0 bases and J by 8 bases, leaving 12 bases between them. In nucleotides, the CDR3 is TGCGCCAGCAGCTTGGGACAGTCGGCGGACACCATATATTTT. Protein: CASSLGQSADTIYF.

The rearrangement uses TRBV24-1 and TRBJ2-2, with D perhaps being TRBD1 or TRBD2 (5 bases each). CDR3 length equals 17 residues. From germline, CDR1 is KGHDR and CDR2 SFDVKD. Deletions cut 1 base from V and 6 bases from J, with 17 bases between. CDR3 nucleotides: TGTGCCACCAGTGATTTCATGGGGCGGATGGGGGCCGGGGAGCTGTTTTTT. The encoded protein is CATSDFMGRMGAGELFF.

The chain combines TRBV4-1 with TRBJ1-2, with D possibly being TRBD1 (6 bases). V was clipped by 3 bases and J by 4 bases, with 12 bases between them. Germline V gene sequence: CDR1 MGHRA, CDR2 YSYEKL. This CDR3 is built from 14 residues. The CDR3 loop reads CASSHGTSIYGYTF. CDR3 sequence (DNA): TGCGCCAGCAGCCATGGGACATCTATCTATGGCTACACCTTC.

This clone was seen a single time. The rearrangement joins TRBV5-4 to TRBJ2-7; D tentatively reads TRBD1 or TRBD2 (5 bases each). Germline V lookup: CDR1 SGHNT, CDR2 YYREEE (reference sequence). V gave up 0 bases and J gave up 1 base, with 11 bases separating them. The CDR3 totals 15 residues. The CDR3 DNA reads TGTGCCAGCAGCTTGGCCGGGGCAGCTTCCTACGAGCAGTACTTC. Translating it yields CASSLAGAASYEQYF.

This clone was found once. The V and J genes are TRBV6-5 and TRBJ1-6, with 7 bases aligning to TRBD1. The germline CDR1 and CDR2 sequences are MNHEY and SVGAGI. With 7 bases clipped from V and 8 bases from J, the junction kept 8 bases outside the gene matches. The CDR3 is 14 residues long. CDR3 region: CASTQTGQYSPLHF. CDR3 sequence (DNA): TGTGCCAGCACGCAGACGGGACAGTATTCACCCCTCCACTTT.

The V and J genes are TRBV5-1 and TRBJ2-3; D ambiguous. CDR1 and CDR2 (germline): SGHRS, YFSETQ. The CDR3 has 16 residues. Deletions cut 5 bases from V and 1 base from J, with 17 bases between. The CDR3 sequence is CASRQNGYWGTDTQYF. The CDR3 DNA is TGCGCCAGCAGGCAAAACGGGTACTGGGGCACAGATACGCAGTATTTT.

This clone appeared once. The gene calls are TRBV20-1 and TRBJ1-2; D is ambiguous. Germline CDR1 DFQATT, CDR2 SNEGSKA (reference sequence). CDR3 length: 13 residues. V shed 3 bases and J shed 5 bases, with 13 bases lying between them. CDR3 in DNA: TGCAGTGCTAGTTGGCACACTTTATATGGCTACACCTTC. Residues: CSASWHTLYGYTF.

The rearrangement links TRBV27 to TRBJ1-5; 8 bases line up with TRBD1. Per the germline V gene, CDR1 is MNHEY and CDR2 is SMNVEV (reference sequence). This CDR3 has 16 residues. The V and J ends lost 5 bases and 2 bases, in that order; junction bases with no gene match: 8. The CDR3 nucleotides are TGTGCCAGCAGTCAAAGGACAGGGTGGGGCAATCAGCCCCAGCATTTT. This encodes CASSQRTGWGNQPQHF.

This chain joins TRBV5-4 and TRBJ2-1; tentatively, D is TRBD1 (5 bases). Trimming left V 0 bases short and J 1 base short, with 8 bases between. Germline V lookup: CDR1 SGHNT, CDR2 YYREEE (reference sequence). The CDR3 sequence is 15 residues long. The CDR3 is CASSLESGSYNEQFF. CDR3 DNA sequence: TGTGCCAGCAGCTTGGAGTCAGGGTCCTACAATGAGCAGTTCTTC.

CDR3 amino acids: CASRGVNEQFF. The CDR3, as DNA: TGTGCCAGCAGGGGGGTCAATGAGCAGTTCTTC. This rearrangement joins TRBV7-2 to TRBJ2-1; possibly TRBD1 or TRBD2 for D (5 bases each). The CDR3 is 11 amino acids. The V gene's germline CDR1 is SGHTA and CDR2 FQGNSA. The V gene lost 6 bases and the J gene lost 6 bases, with 6 bases spanning the gap.

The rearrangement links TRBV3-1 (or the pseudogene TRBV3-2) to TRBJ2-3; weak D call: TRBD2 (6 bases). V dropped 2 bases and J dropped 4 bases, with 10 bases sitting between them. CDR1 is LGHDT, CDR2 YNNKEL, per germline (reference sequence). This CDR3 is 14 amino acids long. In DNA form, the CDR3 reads TGTGCCAGCAGCCAATCGCGGGAACCAGATACGCAGTATTTT. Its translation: CASSQSREPDTQYF.

DNA of the CDR3: TGTGCCAGCAACCAAAGACAGGGCGGCAATCAGCCCCAGCATTTT. As protein: CASNQRQGGNQPQHF. This chain connects TRBV28 to TRBJ1-5; 7 bases agree with TRBD1. Germline V gene data show CDR1 as MDHEN and CDR2 as SYDVKM. This CDR3 contains 15 residues. The junction had 8 bases not matched to a gene; V was cut back by 7 bases and J by 2 bases.

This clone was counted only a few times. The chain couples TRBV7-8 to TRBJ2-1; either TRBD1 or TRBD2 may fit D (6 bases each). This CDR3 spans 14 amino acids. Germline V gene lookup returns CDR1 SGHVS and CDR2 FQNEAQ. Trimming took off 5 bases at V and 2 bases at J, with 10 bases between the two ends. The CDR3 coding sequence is TGTGCCAGCAGCCCTCGGGGGCCCTACAATGAGCAGTTCTTC. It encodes CASSPRGPYNEQFF. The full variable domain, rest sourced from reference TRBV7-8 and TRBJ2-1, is GAGVSQSPRYKVAKRGQDVALRCDPISGHVSLFWYQQALGQGPEFLTYFQNEAQLDKSGLPSDRFFAERPEGSVSTLKIQRTQQEDSAVYLCASSPRGPYNEQFFGPGTRLTVL.

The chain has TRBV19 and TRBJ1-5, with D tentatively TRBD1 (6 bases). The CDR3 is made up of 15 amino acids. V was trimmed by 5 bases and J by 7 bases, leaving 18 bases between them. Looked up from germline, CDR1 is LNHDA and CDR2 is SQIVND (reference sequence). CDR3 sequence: CASSLGGTGKQPQHF. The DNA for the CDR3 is TGTGCCAGTAGTCTGGGGGGAACAGGGAAACAGCCCCAGCATTTT.

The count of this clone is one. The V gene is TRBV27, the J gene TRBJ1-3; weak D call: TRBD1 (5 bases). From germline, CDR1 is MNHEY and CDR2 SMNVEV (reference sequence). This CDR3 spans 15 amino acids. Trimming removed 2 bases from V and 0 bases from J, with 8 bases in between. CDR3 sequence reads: CASSLGQGSGNTIYF. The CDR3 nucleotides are TGTGCCAGCAGTTTAGGTCAGGGCTCTGGAAACACCATATATTTT.

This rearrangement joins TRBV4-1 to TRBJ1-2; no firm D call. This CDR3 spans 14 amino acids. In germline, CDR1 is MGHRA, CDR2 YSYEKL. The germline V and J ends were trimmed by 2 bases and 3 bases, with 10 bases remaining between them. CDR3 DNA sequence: TGCGCCAGCAGCCAACTTCAGGATTACTATGGCTACACCTTC. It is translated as CASSQLQDYYGYTF.